A selection of T cell receptor beta chains follows, all from one sample in a study of regulatory T cells in long-lasting Graves disease. Using its own MiXCR run on the multiplex PCR reads, TCRdb lists one record per CDR3 protein. In the table there are 400,000 or so distinct CDR3 sequences, less than 25% of which are singletons. The source was peripheral blood mononuclear cells (PBMCs), collected when the disease was refractory, from a patient treated with antithyroid drugs. The receptors come from a female donor with Graves disease. Each CDR3 is given with its conserved first and last residue. Fields, in order: CDR3 DNA, CDR3 protein, clone size, J gene, D gene, V gene. D genes are given only for firm matches. Size is omitted from some rows. Given values are once, few, many or a class for expanded clones.

DNA: TGTGCCAGCAGCTTGGGGACAGCCAATGAGCAGTTCTTC
CDR3: CASSLGTANEQFF
size: once
J: TRBJ2-1
D: TRBD1
V: TRBV11-3

DNA: TGTGCCAGCAGCCAAGGGGAAAATCAGCCCCAGCATTTT
CDR3: CASSQGENQPQHF
size: NA
J: TRBJ1-5
D: NA
V: TRBV14

DNA: TGTGCCAGCAGTGACATTGTGAGCGCCTACGAGCAGTACTTC
CDR3: CASSDIVSAYEQYF
size: many
J: TRBJ2-7
D: NA
V: TRBV2

DNA: TGTGCCAGCAGTTTATGGGCGGGAACAGATACGCAGTATTTT
CDR3: CASSLWAGTDTQYF
size: NA
J: TRBJ2-3
D: NA
V: TRBV27

DNA: TGTGCCAGCAGGTTAGACGGGACTGGAGAAAAACTGTTTTTT
CDR3: CASRLDGTGEKLFF
size: NA
J: TRBJ1-4
D: NA
V: TRBV6-2/TRBV6-3

DNA: TGTGCCAGCAGCCCCACGACGAGGGGCGCCATGCAGTACTTC
CDR3: CASSPTTRGAMQYF
size: NA
J: TRBJ2-7
D: NA
V: TRBV27

DNA: TGCAGTGCTAGAGCCTTTGCACTGGAGACAGGAGGCTCGGAGACCCAGTACTTC
CDR3: CSARAFALETGGSETQYF
size: NA
J: TRBJ2-5
D: NA
V: TRBV20-1

DNA: TGCAGCGTTGGCCCAGGGCTCTACGAGCAGTACTTC
CDR3: CSVGPGLYEQYF
size: few
J: TRBJ2-7
D: NA
V: TRBV29-1

DNA: TGTGCCAGCAGCTGGGGGGGACTAGCGACTCAAGAGACCCAGTACTTC
CDR3: CASSWGGLATQETQYF
size: many
J: TRBJ2-5
D: TRBD2
V: TRBV12-3/TRBV12-4

DNA: TGTGCCAGCAGTTACTCGATATTAAGGGGGAGGTACGAGCAGTACTTC
CDR3: CASSYSILRGRYEQYF
size: many
J: TRBJ2-7
D: NA
V: TRBV6-6

DNA: TGTGCCAGCAGCATACAGGGGGAAGTTCCCTTGGGACTAGCGGGATCAAACACCGGGGAGCTGTTTTTT
CDR3: CASSIQGEVPLGLAGSNTGELFF
size: NA
J: TRBJ2-2
D: TRBD2
V: TRBV7-9

DNA: TGCGTCAGCAGCTTGGGACAGAGGGTGAACACTGAAGCTTTCTTT
CDR3: CVSSLGQRVNTEAFF
size: few
J: TRBJ1-1
D: TRBD1
V: TRBV5-1

DNA: TGTGCCTGGAGTGGAGGTATTCGTCAGATGAACACTGAAGCTTTCTTT
CDR3: CAWSGGIRQMNTEAFF
size: few
J: TRBJ1-1
D: NA
V: TRBV30

DNA: TGTGCCAGCAGTTCAGGCGTGGGCCAGGGCGGGACTGAAGCTTTCTTT
CDR3: CASSSGVGQGGTEAFF
size: many
J: TRBJ1-1
D: NA
V: TRBV11-2

DNA: TGTGCCAGCAGCCAAAGCACTAGGAGCTCCTACGAGCAGTACTTC
CDR3: CASSQSTRSSYEQYF
size: NA
J: TRBJ2-7
D: NA
V: TRBV14

DNA: TGTGCCAGCAGCTTAGAGGGGCGGGAACAAGAGACCCAGTACTTC
CDR3: CASSLEGREQETQYF
size: NA
J: TRBJ2-5
D: NA
V: TRBV7-9